This T cell receptor beta chain was profiled in a study of T cells in Graves' hyperthyroidism and ophthalmopathy. Whole-study findings and limits: The model forecast ophthalmopathy, anticipating it by a median roughly 6 months before onset. Most clonotypes expanded in thyroid above 0.001 were likewise present in blood.

The V gene end was trimmed by 5 bases and the J gene end by 2 bases; junction bases not matched to a gene: 7. CDR3 length equals 15 residues. From germline, CDR1 is SEHNR and CDR2 FQNEAQ (reference sequence). This clonotype was detected a few times. Its specificity is unknown. The TCR beta CDR3 regions underwent amplification using RNA transcripts as the source. The TCR CDR3 was amplified in a first-round RT-PCR using the HTBI primer set. TCRdb redid the calling of the multiplex PCR reads with MiXCR, one entry per CDR3 protein. This sample has hundreds of thousands of distinct CDR3 sequences; about a fifth occur once, and the top ten carry 34%.

The rearrangement links TRBV7-9 to TRBJ2-3; TRBD1 matches 7 bases. The receptor was isolated from a man aged 25 to 40 with Graves' ophthalmopathy. Sequencing was done on a sample of blood. The CDR3 spells CASSNRDSFTDTQYF. DNA of the CDR3: TGTGCCAGCAGCAACCGGGACAGCTTCACAGATACGCAGTATTTT.